A selection of T cell receptor beta chains follows, all from one sample in a study of blood T cell repertoires in COVID-19. Using immunoSEQ multiplex PCR, the repertoire was profiled, and TCRdb retains in-frame clones only, with some absent. The sample yields some 300,000 clones, 85% to 90% seen once. The specimen sequenced was peripheral blood. Every receptor here comes from a woman between 50 and 59 years old with COVID-19, enrolled during active disease. Both conserved end residues are part of each CDR3. A D gene is named only where the DNA matches it firmly. Rows may omit the clone size; those that give it use once, few, many or a size class.

CDR3 length,clone size,J gene,D gene,V gene,CDR3 DNA,CDR3 protein
14,.,TRBJ1-1,.,TRBV4-2,TGTGCCAGCAGCCAAGAAGGGGGGAACACTGAAGCTTTCTTT,CASSQEGGNTEAFF
17,.,TRBJ2-5,.,TRBV19,TGTGCCAGCAAATTGGGGGCTAGCGGTCCGAAAGGAGAGACCCAGTACTTC,CASKLGASGPKGETQYF
13,.,TRBJ1-1,.,TRBV18,TGTGCCAGCTCATCAACATTGAACACTGAAGCTTTCTTT,CASSSTLNTEAFF
15,.,TRBJ2-2,.,TRBV27,TGTGCCAGCAGTTTCGGCAGGGATATCACCGGGGAGCTGTTTTTT,CASSFGRDITGELFF
14,.,TRBJ2-5,TRBD1,TRBV7-9,TGTGCCAGCAGCTTAGGACAGGGGTTTGGGACCCAGTACTTC,CASSLGQGFGTQYF
19,once,TRBJ2-3,.,TRBV15,TGTGCCACCAGCAGAGAGCTAATGGTCCGGGACTCTAGGAAAGATACGCAGTATTTT,CATSRELMVRDSRKDTQYF
15,.,TRBJ2-1,TRBD2,TRBV2,TGTGCCAGCAGAGCCTCTAGCGGGCAATACAATGAGCAGTTCTTC,CASRASSGQYNEQFF
15,.,TRBJ1-2,TRBD1,TRBV7-2,TGTGCCAGCAGCTTAATTAGAGGGACAGGGGACGGCTACACCTTC,CASSLIRGTGDGYTF
15,.,TRBJ2-6,TRBD1,TRBV13,TGTGCCAGCGGGGACAGGGGTTCTGGGGCCAACGTCCTGACTTTC,CASGDRGSGANVLTF
13,.,TRBJ1-2,TRBD1,TRBV6-5,TGTGCCAGCAGTCCGGTAAATACCGGGACAGCTTTTTTC,CASSPVNTGTAFF
14,.,TRBJ2-3,TRBD1,TRBV19,TGTGCCAGTAGTATCGGGACAGGCACAGATACGCAGTATTTT,CASSIGTGTDTQYF
16,.,TRBJ2-3,.,TRBV15,TGTGCCACCAGCAGAGATTGGGACACCCGCACAGATACGCAGTATTTT,CATSRDWDTRTDTQYF
12,once,TRBJ1-1,.,TRBV7-2,TGTGCCAGCAGCTTAAATGTTTACGGTGCTTTCTTT,CASSLNVYGAFF
16,.,TRBJ1-1,.,TRBV18,TGTGCCAGCTCACCACTAAACATCAGGGGCAGCACTGAAGCTTTCTTT,CASSPLNIRGSTEAFF
14,.,TRBJ1-5,.,TRBV5-1,TGCGCCAGCAGCTTGGTTGGGGGGAATCAGCCCCAGCATTTT,CASSLVGGNQPQHF
16,.,TRBJ1-2,TRBD1,TRBV18,TGTGCCAGCTCACCACGGCTGGGACAGCTGAACTATGGCTACACCTTC,CASSPRLGQLNYGYTF
15,many,TRBJ2-7,.,TRBV3-1/TRBV3-2,TGTGCCAGCAGCCACCGCCAGGACATTTCCTACGAGCAGTACTTC,CASSHRQDISYEQYF
19,.,TRBJ2-3,TRBD2,TRBV7-2,TGTGCCAGCAGCGCCGGGTGGTGGTCTAGCGGGAGCAGGAAAGATACGCAGTATTTT,CASSAGWWSSGSRKDTQYF